The source of this T cell receptor beta chain is a study of blood T cell repertoires in COVID-19. Study as a whole: PBMCs, B-cell-depleted T cells, or T cells provided the cDNA or gDNA that made up the material.

Trimming took 1 base from V and 6 from J, leaving 3 bases between them. From germline, CDR1 is SEHNR and CDR2 FQNEAQ (reference sequence). The CDR3 loop spans 12 amino acids. Libraries were prepared by immunoSEQ multiplex PCR; TCRdb keeps only in-frame clonotypes and omits some of them. The sample has 300,000 or so clones, 80% to 90% seen once. The receptor comes from a woman in her thirties or forties with acute COVID-19. The sequenced sample consisted of PBMCs or T cells enriched from blood (not recorded which). The chain couples TRBV7-9 to TRBJ2-2; D is unclear. The CDR3 spells CASSLGAGELFF. CDR3 sequence (DNA): TGTGCCAGCAGCTTAGGAGCCGGGGAGCTGTTTTTT.